These 32 T cell receptor beta chains originate from one sample sequenced in a study of vaccination and CD4 T cells after COVID-19. Researchers used the Oncomine TCR Beta short-read assay to sequence DNA from cultured CD4+ T cells. TCRdb itself ran the PCR reads through MiXCR, one entry per CDR3 protein. Of approximately 13,000 distinct CDR3 sequences in the sample, around 76% were seen once. Documented treatment: roughly 10-day PBMC culture with coronavirus spike peptide pools or control peptides (ViraFEST assay). Their specific antigens are unknown. The sequenced sample consisted of CD4+ T cells from blood, cultured in vitro. These receptors were obtained from a human donor who had recovered from COVID-19.

The V and J genes are TRBV10-2 and TRBJ1-1; D is unclear. Germline CDR1 is WSHSY and CDR2 is SAAADI. The CDR3 totals 13 residues. V shed 2 bases and J shed 7 bases, with 11 bases lying between them. The CDR3 DNA follows: TGCGCCAGCAGTGAGGCCTCCCGGGATGAAGCTTTCTTT. It specifies CASSEASRDEAFF.

This clonotype has a single count. This chain's CDR3 is CATTSSEAFF. The CDR3 DNA sequence: TGTGCCACCACGTCCTCTGAAGCTTTCTTT. V and J are TRBV12-3 or TRBV12-4 and TRBJ1-1; D is unclear. The V and J ends lost 10 bases and 6 bases respectively, with 9 bases between them. The CDR3 contains 10 residues.

The V gene is TRBV11-2, the J gene TRBJ2-4, with D unresolved. V lost 1 base and J 11 bases, leaving 9 bases between the germline ends. The germline CDR1 and CDR2 sequences are SGHAT and FQNNGV. This CDR3 has 12 residues. The CDR3 spells CASSLAAGFQYF. For the CDR3, the DNA is TGTGCCAGCAGCTTAGCGGCCGGGTTTCAGTACTTC.

V is TRBV9 and J is TRBJ2-5; TRBD2 might be the D (7 bases). The CDR3 is made up of 15 amino acids. The V gene lost 5 bases and the J gene lost 4 bases, with 18 bases spanning the gap. Germline-derived CDR1 and CDR2 are SGDLS and YYNGEE. The DNA of the CDR3 is TGTGCCAGCAGGCCGGGGGGCCTCGGGTCAGAGACCCAGTACTTC. This gives the protein CASRPGGLGSETQYF.

The chain recombines TRBV20-1 with TRBJ1-2; D unclear. V was shortened by 4 bases and J by 4 bases, with 13 bases between the two germline ends. The CDR3 extends over 13 amino acids. CDR1 DFQATT and CDR2 SNEGSKA come from the germline V gene (reference sequence). The CDR3 sequence: CSANGYPTYGYTF. DNA for the CDR3: TGCAGTGCTAACGGTTACCCCACCTATGGCTACACCTTC.

This clonotype was seen a single time. The chain combines TRBV14 with TRBJ2-2; D is unclear. Per germline, CDR1 SGHDN and CDR2 FVKESK. This CDR3 comprises 14 residues. V dropped 1 base and J dropped 4 bases, with 7 bases sitting between them. The CDR3, as DNA: TGTGCCAGCAGCCAAGTATTGGCCACCGGGGAGCTGTTTTTT. Residues: CASSQVLATGELFF.

The chain carries TRBV4-3 and TRBJ1-5, with D perhaps TRBD1 (6 bases). Germline V CDR1 and CDR2: LGHNA, YSLEER. The CDR3 runs 16 residues. The V and J ends lost 7 bases and 9 bases respectively, with 25 bases between them. The CDR3 spells CASNPEGGQNVRPQHF. The CDR3 DNA reads as TGCGCCAGCAACCCCGAGGGGGGGCAGAACGTCCGGCCCCAGCATTTT.

This chain connects TRBV20-1 to TRBJ2-3; the match to TRBD1 covers 11 bases. Germline V CDR1 and CDR2: DFQATT, SNEGSKA (reference sequence). Unmatched junction bases numbered 13, after V lost 6 bases and J lost 2 bases. The CDR3 loop spans 17 amino acids. CDR3 protein: CSATPGQGVSHTDTQYF. Here the CDR3 DNA reads TGCAGTGCCACTCCGGGACAGGGGGTCTCCCACACAGATACGCAGTATTTT.

The chain recombines TRBV4-3 with TRBJ1-2; D is perhaps TRBD1 (5 bases). The V gene lost 1 base and the J gene lost 3 bases, with 9 bases spanning the gap. This CDR3 has 14 amino acids. The germline V gene encodes CDR1 LGHNA and CDR2 YSLEER. The CDR3 loop reads CASSQAGQYYGYTF. CDR3 nucleotide sequence: TGCGCCAGCAGCCAAGCGGGGCAGTACTATGGCTACACCTTC.

The chain links TRBV28 to TRBJ2-1, with D unclear. The CDR3 covers 14 residues. The ends were cut back, 4 bases at V and 0 bases at J, with 7 bases in the middle. Germline V gene data show CDR1 as MDHEN and CDR2 as SYDVKM. The CDR3 sequence is CASSSVSSYNEQFF. CDR3 sequence (DNA): TGTGCCAGCAGTTCTGTGAGCTCCTACAATGAGCAGTTCTTC.

CDR3 sequence: CASSRVAGEETQYF. The DNA of the CDR3 is TGTGCCAGCAGCCGTGTGGCGGGAGAGGAGACCCAGTACTTC. The V and J genes are TRBV11-2 and TRBJ2-5; 7 nucleotides align to TRBD2. CDR1 and CDR2 from the germline V gene are SGHAT and FQNNGV. J was trimmed by 5 bases and V by 5 bases; bases with no gene match: 8. CDR3 length: 14 amino acids. Drawing the rest from reference TRBV11-2 and TRBJ2-5, the complete variable domain is EAGVAQSPRYKIIEKRQSVAFWCNPISGHATLYWYQQILGQGPKLLIQFQNNGVVDDSQLPKDRFSAERLKGVDSTLKIQPAKLEDSAVYLCASSRVAGEETQYFGPGTRLLVL.

The chain carries TRBV6-2 or TRBV6-3 and TRBJ2-1; D is possibly TRBD1 (5 bases). Germline CDR1 reads MNHEY; CDR2 reads SVGEGT. Trimming stripped 6 bases from V and 4 bases from J, with 10 bases between. The CDR3 length is 13 residues. CDR3: CASSRQGYNEQFF. The CDR3 region has the DNA TGTGCCAGCAGCCGGCAGGGTTACAATGAGCAGTTCTTC.

This clonotype was picked up a small number of times. The chain carries TRBV6-5 and TRBJ1-6, with TRBD1 identical over 10 bases. The CDR3 length is 14 residues. Per germline, CDR1 MNHEY and CDR2 SVGAGI. Trimming removed 2 bases from V and 10 bases from J; junction bases left unmatched: 2. DNA for the CDR3: TGTGCCAGCAGTTACCGGACAGGGGGGTCACCCCTCCACTTT. Amino acids: CASSYRTGGSPLHF.

V is TRBV6-1 and J is TRBJ1-1, with TRBD1 matching over 7 bases. The germline V gene encodes CDR1 MNHNS and CDR2 SASEGT. The V segment lost 5 bases and the J segment 0 bases; nucleotides outside the gene matches: 6. The CDR3 sequence is 15 residues long. This CDR3 reads CASSQGGGMNTEAFF. In DNA, the CDR3 is TGTGCCAGCAGTCAGGGGGGGGGCATGAACACTGAAGCTTTCTTT.

In the case of this clonotype: A read error may produce the germline difference seen at one junction end. V usage is TRBV28 and J usage is TRBJ1-5; no clear D. Per germline, CDR1 MDHEN and CDR2 SYDVKM. This CDR3 is 13 amino acids long. For the CDR3, the DNA is TGTGCTAGCAGTTTAAGGGAAGTCCAGCCCCAGCATTTT. It specifies CASSLREVQPQHF.

This chain joins TRBV15 and TRBJ1-6; 7 bases match TRBD1. Germline CDR1 LNHNV, CDR2 YYDKDF (reference sequence). Trimming took 0 bases from V and 8 from J; bases not matched to a gene: 4. CDR3 length: 15 residues. The DNA of the CDR3 is TGTGCCACCAGCAGAGATATAGGGGGCTATTCACCCCTCCACTTT. Amino acid sequence: CATSRDIGGYSPLHF.

The chain uses TRBV20-1 and TRBJ1-2; no reliable D call. Germline CDR1 and CDR2: DFQATT and SNEGSKA (reference sequence). V lost 3 bases to trimming and J lost 8 bases, with 10 bases between them. The CDR3 is 11 residues long. For the CDR3, the DNA is TGCAGTGCTAGGGTGGGGAGGGGCTACACCTTC. Amino acids: CSARVGRGYTF.

The gene calls are TRBV20-1 and TRBJ1-2; 7 positions agree with TRBD1. Germline values: CDR1 DFQATT, CDR2 SNEGSKA (reference sequence). The CDR3 has 14 amino acids. J gave up 2 bases and V 0 bases, and 3 bases lay outside the gene matches. The DNA for the CDR3 is TGCAGTGCTAGAGATCGGACAGGCAACTATGGCTACACCTTC. It codes for CSARDRTGNYGYTF.

The CDR3 sequence: CASRGRTNQPQHF. CDR3 bases: TGTGCCAGCAGAGGGCGGACTAATCAGCCCCAGCATTTT. The rearrangement links TRBV27 to TRBJ1-5; D is unresolved. Per the germline V gene, CDR1 is MNHEY and CDR2 is SMNVEV (reference sequence). This CDR3 spans 13 amino acids. Trimming shortened V by 6 bases and J by 4 bases, and 10 bases separated the two germline ends.

Only a few counts were recorded for this clonotype. The chain has TRBV27 and TRBJ1-2, with 7 bases fitting TRBD1. CDR3 length equals 16 residues. The germline V gene has CDR1 MNHEY and CDR2 SMNVEV (reference sequence). V shed 2 bases and J 0 bases; nucleotides not matched to a gene: 6. As DNA, the CDR3 is TGTGCCAGCAGTTTAGCCTCCGGGACAGCTAACTATGGCTACACCTTC. This sequence encodes CASSLASGTANYGYTF.

The gene calls are TRBV5-1 and TRBJ1-5; 7 nucleotides align to TRBD1. J lost 2 bases, V lost 5 bases, and 4 bases had no gene match. The CDR3 spans 14 residues. Germline CDR1 SGHRS, CDR2 YFSETQ. CDR3 DNA: TGCGCCAGCAGTAGGGGGCCTGGCAATCAGCCCCAGCATTTT. Residues: CASSRGPGNQPQHF. The entire variable domain, with the rest obtained from reference TRBV5-1 and TRBJ1-5, is as follows: KAGVTQTPRYLIKTRGQQVTLSCSPISGHRSVSWYQQTPGQGLQFLFEYFSETQRNKGNFPGRFSGRQFSNSRSEMNVSTLELGDSALYLCASSRGPGNQPQHFGDGTRLSIL.

This chain connects TRBV20-1 to TRBJ2-1; 9 nucleotides line up with TRBD1. Trimming took 2 bases from V and 4 from J; bases not matched to a gene: 12. The CDR3 consists of 17 residues. CDR1 and CDR2 (germline): DFQATT, SNEGSKA (reference sequence). Here the CDR3 DNA reads TGCAGTGCTAGACCACCGGCCGGGACAGGGAAGTACAATGAGCAGTTCTTC. Its translation: CSARPPAGTGKYNEQFF.

The V gene is TRBV15, the J gene TRBJ2-7; a possible D gene is TRBD1 (6 bases). This CDR3 has 14 residues. Germline loops: CDR1 LNHNV, CDR2 YYDKDF (reference sequence). V lost 0 bases to trimming and J lost 4 bases, with 10 bases between them. As DNA, the CDR3 is TGTGCCACCAGCAGAGAACAGGGTCGGTACGAGCAGTACTTC. The encoded protein is CATSREQGRYEQYF.

Notes on this clonotype: Mismatch with germline at one junction end may stem from a read error. The rearrangement uses TRBV6-5 and TRBJ1-1; D might be TRBD1 (5 bases). Germline lookup yields CDR1 MNHEY and CDR2 SVGAGI. The CDR3 extends over 12 amino acids. CDR3 in DNA: TGTGCCAGCAATTACGGGCAGGGTGAAGCTTTCTTT. Residues: CASNYGQGEAFF.

The rearrangement joins TRBV27 to TRBJ1-5; weak D call: TRBD1 (6 bases). CDR1 and CDR2 from the germline V gene are MNHEY and SMNVEV (reference sequence). V was shortened by 8 bases and J by 0 bases, with 17 bases between the two germline ends. The CDR3 has 16 residues. Written as DNA, the CDR3 is TGTGCCAGCGGGGGAGGGGGGCAGTATAGCAATCAGCCCCAGCATTTT. It yields the protein CASGGGGQYSNQPQHF.

This clonotype has a handful of counts. This chain connects TRBV6-1 to TRBJ1-2; no firm D call. CDR1 is MNHNS and CDR2 is SASEGT in the germline V gene. This CDR3 region has 16 residues. Trimming pared 7 bases from V and 4 bases from J, leaving 22 bases between. As DNA, the CDR3 is TGTGCCAGCACTCTATCCCAGCAGCCGGGCCTCTATGGCTACACCTTC. Its translation: CASTLSQQPGLYGYTF.

This clonotype was seen only a few times. The V gene is TRBV21-1, the J gene TRBJ2-5; the D call in the table, TRBD1, was not verified against the DNA. TRBV21-1 is a pseudogene locus. This CDR3 has 15 amino acids. The CDR3 spells CASSKGARLQETQYF. The CDR3 DNA is TGTGCCAGCAGCAAGGGGGCCAGGCTCCAAGAGACCCAGTACTTC.

This chain uses TRBV28 with TRBJ1-5; D uncertain. Per germline, CDR1 MDHEN and CDR2 SYDVKM. The CDR3 covers 15 residues. V gave up 7 bases and J gave up 3 bases, with 16 bases separating them. CDR3 nucleotide sequence: TGTGCCAGCACTTTCAATGGACCGATCAATCAGCCCCAGCATTTT. Translation gives CASTFNGPINQPQHF.

The chain has TRBV15 and TRBJ1-1; D is unclear. CDR1 is LNHNV and CDR2 is YYDKDF in the germline V gene (reference sequence). Trimming stripped 3 bases from V and 0 bases from J, with 5 bases between. The CDR3 totals 13 residues. The CDR3 bases are TGTGCCACCAGCAGGGACCTGAACACTGAAGCTTTCTTT. Encoded protein: CATSRDLNTEAFF.

This clonotype was detected only a few times. This chain joins TRBV29-1 and TRBJ1-1; tentative D call: TRBD1 (6 bases). The CDR3 has 12 residues. V lost 2 bases to trimming and J lost 4 bases, with 8 bases between them. Germline V gene lookup returns CDR1 SQVTM and CDR2 ANQGSEA. The CDR3 nucleotides read TGCAGCGTTGAAAGGGGGACCACTGAAGCTTTCTTT. This codes for CSVERGTTEAFF. The whole variable domain, remainder taken from reference TRBV29-1 and TRBJ1-1, is SAVISQKPSRDICQRGTSLTIQCQVDSQVTMMFWYRQQPGQSLTLIATANQGSEATYESGFVIDKFPISRPNLTFSTLTVSNMSPEDSSIYLCSVERGTTEAFFGQGTRLTVV.

The sample holds one count of this clonotype. The CDR3 reads CASSFRGSGGEKLFF. The CDR3 coding sequence is TGTGCCAGCAGCTTCAGGGGGAGTGGCGGTGAAAAACTGTTTTTT. The chain uses TRBV7-3 and TRBJ1-4; 7 bases are shared with TRBD1. Germline CDR1 reads SGHTA; CDR2 reads FQGTGA. The V segment lost 3 bases and the J segment 7 bases; nucleotides outside the gene matches: 8. The CDR3 has 15 residues.

The chain joins TRBV7-2 to TRBJ2-7, with a tentative D call TRBD2 (6 bases). Trimming took 1 base from V and 7 from J, leaving 14 bases between them. Germline values: CDR1 SGHTA, CDR2 FQGNSA. The CDR3 is made up of 14 amino acids. The DNA for the CDR3 is TGTGCCAGCAGCTTAGATTCCGGGAGACGGGAGCAGTACTTC. It codes for CASSLDSGRREQYF.